This TCR beta chain was sequenced in a study of early T cells in non-severe SARS-CoV-2 infection. TCRdb reprocessed the 5' RACE reads with MiXCR, giving one entry per CDR3 protein. This sample has fewer than 85,000 distinct CDR3 sequences; 11% occur once, and the top ten carry about 12%. The CDR3 consists of 14 residues. Trimming pared 5 bases from V and 4 bases from J, leaving 14 bases between. The germline CDR1 and CDR2 sequences are LNHDA and SQIVND (reference sequence). The receptor was derived from an adult who was a healthcare worker with PCR-confirmed SARS-CoV-2 infection or an uninfected control (not recorded which). The chain is built from TRBV19 and TRBJ1-2; no firm D call. The sequencing used whole blood, collected at baseline. DNA for the CDR3: TGTGCCAGTAGTCAACCAGTAGTTAGCTATGGCTACACCTTC. It specifies CASSQPVVSYGYTF.